This section outlines one T cell receptor (beta chain) sequence together with its context. Its antigen remains unidentified. TCRdb re-called the RT-PCR reads with MiXCR, one entry per CDR3 protein. The data contain approximately 9,500 distinct CDR3 sequences, 75% to 90% of them seen just once; the ten biggest clones take up approximately 2%. Trimming removed 6 bases at V and 0 bases at J, with 12 bases between. Germline assignment: CDR1 MNHEY and CDR2 SMNVEV (reference sequence). The CDR3 has 15 residues. These data are taken from a study of yellow fever vaccine responses in identical twins. The study's findings and limits: Convergence reportedly seemed to mark part of the twins' vaccine T cell response, with personalization marking the rest.

The rearrangement uses TRBV27 and TRBJ2-4, with a weak D call TRBD1 (5 bases). Specimen: T cells from blood (PBMCs), unsorted or a sorted subset (not recorded which), collected before or after yellow fever vaccination (not recorded which). This TCR was recovered from a woman younger than 35 who received the yellow fever vaccine. The chain's CDR3 is CASSSDNGAKNIQYF. The CDR3 DNA follows: TGTGCCAGCAGCTCGGACAACGGAGCCAAAAACATTCAGTACTTC.